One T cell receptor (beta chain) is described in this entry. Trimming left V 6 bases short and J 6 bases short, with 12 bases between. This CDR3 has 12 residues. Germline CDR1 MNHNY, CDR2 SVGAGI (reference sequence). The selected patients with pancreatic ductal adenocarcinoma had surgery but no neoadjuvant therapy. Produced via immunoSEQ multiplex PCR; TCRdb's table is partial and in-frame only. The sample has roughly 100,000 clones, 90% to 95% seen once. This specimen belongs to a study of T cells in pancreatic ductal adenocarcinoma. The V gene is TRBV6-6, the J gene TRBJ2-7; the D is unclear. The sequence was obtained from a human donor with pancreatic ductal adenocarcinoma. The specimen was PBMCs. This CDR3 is CASSPSFVEQYF. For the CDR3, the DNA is TGTGCCAGCAGCCCGAGTTTCGTCGAGCAGTACTTC.